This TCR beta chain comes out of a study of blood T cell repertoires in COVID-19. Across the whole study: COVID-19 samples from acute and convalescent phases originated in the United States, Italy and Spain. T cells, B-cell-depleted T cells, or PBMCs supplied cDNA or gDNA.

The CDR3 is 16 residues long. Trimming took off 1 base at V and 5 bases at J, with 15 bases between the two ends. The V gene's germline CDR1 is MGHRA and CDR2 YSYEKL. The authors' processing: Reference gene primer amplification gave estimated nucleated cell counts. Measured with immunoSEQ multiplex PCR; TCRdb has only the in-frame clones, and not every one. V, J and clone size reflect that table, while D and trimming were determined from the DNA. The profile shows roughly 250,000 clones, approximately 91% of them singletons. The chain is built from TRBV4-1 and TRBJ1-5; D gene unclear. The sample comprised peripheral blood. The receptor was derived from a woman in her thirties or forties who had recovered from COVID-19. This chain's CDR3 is CASSQVTGTDHQPQHF. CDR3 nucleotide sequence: TGCGCCAGCAGCCAAGTTACTGGTACAGACCATCAGCCCCAGCATTTT.